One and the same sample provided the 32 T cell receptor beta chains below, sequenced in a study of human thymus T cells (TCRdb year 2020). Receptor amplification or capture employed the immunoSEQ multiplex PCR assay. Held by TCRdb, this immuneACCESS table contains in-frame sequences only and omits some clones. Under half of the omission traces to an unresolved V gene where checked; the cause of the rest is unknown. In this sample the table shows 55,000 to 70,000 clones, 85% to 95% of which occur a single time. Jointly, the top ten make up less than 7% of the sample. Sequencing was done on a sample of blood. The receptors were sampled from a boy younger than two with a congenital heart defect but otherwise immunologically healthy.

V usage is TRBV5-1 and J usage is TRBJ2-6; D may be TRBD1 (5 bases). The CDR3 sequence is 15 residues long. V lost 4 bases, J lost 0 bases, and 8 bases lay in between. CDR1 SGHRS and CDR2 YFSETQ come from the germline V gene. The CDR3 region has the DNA TGCGCCAGCAGCACAGGCCTCTCTGGGGCCAACGTCCTGACTTTC. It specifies CASSTGLSGANVLTF.

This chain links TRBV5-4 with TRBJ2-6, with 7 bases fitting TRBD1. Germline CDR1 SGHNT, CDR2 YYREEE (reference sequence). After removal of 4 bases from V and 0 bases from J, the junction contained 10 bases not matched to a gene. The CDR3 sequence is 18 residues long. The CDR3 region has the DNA TGTGCCAGCAGCCTACGACAGGGCCTAAGCTCTGGGGCCAACGTCCTGACTTTC. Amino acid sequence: CASSLRQGLSSGANVLTF.

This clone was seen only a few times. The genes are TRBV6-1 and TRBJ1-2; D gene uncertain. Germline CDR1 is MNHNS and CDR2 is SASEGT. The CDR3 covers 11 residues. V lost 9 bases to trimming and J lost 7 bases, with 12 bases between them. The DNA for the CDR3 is TGTGCCAGTTACGTATCGGCTGGCTACACCTTC. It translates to CASYVSAGYTF.

The CDR3 DNA is TGTGCCAGCAAATTAGGGACTAGCGGCTCAGATACGCAGTATTTT. Residues: CASKLGTSGSDTQYF. This rearrangement joins TRBV28 to TRBJ2-3, with TRBD2 matching over 11 bases. After removal of 7 bases from V and 4 bases from J, the junction contained 7 bases not matched to a gene. This CDR3 has 15 residues. Germline CDR1 is MDHEN and CDR2 is SYDVKM.

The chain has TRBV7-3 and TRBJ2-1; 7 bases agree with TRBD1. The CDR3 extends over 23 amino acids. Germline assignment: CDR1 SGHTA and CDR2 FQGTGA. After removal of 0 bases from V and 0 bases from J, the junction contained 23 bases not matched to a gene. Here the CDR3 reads CASSLTSPGTQGSPLSSYNEQFF. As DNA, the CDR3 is TGTGCCAGCAGCTTAACCAGTCCGGGAACACAGGGGTCACCACTGAGCTCCTACAATGAGCAGTTCTTC.

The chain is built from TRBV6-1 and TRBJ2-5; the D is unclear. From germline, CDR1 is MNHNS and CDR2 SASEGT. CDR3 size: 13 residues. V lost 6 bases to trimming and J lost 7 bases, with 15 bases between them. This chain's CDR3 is CASSADRLWTQYF. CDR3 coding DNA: TGTGCCAGCAGCGCGGACCGTCTTTGGACCCAGTACTTC.

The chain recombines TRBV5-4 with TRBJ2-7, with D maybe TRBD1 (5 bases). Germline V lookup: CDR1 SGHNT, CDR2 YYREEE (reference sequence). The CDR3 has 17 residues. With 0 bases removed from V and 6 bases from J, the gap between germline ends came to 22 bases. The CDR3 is CASSLVIGTQETLEQYF. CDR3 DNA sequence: TGTGCCAGCAGCTTGGTCATAGGCACACAGGAGACTCTCGAGCAGTACTTC.

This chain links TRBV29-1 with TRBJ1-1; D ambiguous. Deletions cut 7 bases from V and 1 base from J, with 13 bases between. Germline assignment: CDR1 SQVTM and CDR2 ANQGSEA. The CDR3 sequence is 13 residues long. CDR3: CSAFRAENTEAFF. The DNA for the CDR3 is TGCAGCGCCTTTAGGGCCGAGAACACTGAAGCTTTCTTT. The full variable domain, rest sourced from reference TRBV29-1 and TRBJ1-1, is SAVISQKPSRDICQRGTSLTIQCQVDSQVTMMFWYRQQPGQSLTLIATANQGSEATYESGFVIDKFPISRPNLTFSTLTVSNMSPEDSSIYLCSAFRAENTEAFFGQGTRLTVV.

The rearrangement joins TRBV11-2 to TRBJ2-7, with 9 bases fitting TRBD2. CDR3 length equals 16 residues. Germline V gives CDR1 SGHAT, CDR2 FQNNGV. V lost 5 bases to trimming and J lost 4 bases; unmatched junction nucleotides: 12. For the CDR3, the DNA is TGTGCCAGCAGCCCCCCCGTTAGCGGGAGTCTATACGAGCAGTACTTC. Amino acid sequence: CASSPPVSGSLYEQYF.

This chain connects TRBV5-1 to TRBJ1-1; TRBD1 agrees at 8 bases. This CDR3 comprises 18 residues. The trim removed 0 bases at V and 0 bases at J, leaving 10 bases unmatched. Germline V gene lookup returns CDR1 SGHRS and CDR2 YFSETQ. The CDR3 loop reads CASSLAPGQDFMNTEAFF. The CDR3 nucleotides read TGCGCCAGCAGCTTGGCTCCGGGACAGGATTTCATGAACACTGAAGCTTTCTTT.

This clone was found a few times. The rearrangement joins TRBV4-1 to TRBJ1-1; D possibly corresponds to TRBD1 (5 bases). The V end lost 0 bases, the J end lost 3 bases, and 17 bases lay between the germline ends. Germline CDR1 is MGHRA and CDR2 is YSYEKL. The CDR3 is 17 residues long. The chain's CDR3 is CASSQDGPFSGHTEAFF. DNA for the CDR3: TGCGCCAGCAGCCAAGATGGACCCTTTTCGGGACACACTGAAGCTTTCTTT.

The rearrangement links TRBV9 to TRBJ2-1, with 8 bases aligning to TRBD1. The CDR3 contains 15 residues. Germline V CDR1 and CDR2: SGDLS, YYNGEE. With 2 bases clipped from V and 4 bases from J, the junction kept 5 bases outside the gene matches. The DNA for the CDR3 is TGTGCCAGCAGCGTTAGGGGGACAGGTTACAATGAGCAGTTCTTC. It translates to CASSVRGTGYNEQFF.

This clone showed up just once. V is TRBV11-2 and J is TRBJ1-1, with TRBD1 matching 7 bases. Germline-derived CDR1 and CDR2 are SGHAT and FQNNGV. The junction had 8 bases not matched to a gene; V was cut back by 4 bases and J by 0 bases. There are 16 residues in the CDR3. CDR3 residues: CASSYRDSLLNTEAFF. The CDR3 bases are TGTGCCAGCAGCTATAGGGACAGCCTTTTGAACACTGAAGCTTTCTTT. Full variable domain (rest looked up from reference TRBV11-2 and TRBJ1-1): EAGVAQSPRYKIIEKRQSVAFWCNPISGHATLYWYQQILGQGPKLLIQFQNNGVVDDSQLPKDRFSAERLKGVDSTLKIQPAKLEDSAVYLCASSYRDSLLNTEAFFGQGTRLTVV.

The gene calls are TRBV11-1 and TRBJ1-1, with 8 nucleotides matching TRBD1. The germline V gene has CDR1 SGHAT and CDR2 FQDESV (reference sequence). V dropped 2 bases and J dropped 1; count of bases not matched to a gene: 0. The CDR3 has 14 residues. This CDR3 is CASSLQGANTEAFF. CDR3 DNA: TGTGCCAGCAGCTTACAGGGGGCGAACACTGAAGCTTTCTTT.

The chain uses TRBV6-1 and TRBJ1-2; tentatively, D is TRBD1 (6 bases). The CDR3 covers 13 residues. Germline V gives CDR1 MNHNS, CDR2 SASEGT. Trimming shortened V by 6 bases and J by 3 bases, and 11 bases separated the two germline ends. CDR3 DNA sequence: TGTGCCAGCAGCGCAGACAGGTACTATGGCTACACCTTC. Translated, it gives CASSADRYYGYTF.

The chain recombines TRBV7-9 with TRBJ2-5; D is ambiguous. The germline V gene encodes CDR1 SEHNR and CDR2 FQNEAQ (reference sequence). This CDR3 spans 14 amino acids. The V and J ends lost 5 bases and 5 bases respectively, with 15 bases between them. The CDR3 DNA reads TGTGCCAGCAGCCTGATTGGTTTTGGTGAGACCCAGTACTTC. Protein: CASSLIGFGETQYF.

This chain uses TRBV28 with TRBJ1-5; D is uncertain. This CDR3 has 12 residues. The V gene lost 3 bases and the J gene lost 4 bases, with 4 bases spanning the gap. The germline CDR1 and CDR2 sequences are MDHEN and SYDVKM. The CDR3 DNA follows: TGTGCCAGCAGTTTGAAGAATCAGCCCCAGCATTTT. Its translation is CASSLKNQPQHF.

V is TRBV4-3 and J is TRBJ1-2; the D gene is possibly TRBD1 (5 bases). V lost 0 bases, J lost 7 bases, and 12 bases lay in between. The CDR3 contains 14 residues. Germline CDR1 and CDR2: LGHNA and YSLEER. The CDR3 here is CASSQDREQGGYTF. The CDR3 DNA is TGCGCCAGCAGCCAAGATAGGGAGCAGGGTGGCTACACCTTC.

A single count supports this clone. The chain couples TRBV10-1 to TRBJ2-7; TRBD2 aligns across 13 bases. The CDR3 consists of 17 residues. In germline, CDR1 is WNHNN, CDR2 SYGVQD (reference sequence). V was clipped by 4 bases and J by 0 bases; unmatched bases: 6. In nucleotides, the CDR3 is TGCGCCAGCAGTGTTAGGACTAGCGGGAGTAGCTCCTACGAGCAGTACTTC. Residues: CASSVRTSGSSSYEQYF.

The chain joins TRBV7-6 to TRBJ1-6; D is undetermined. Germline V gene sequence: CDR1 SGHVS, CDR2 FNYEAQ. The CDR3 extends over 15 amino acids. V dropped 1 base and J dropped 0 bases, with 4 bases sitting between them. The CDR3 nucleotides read TGTGCCAGCAGCTTAGACAGCTCCTATAATTCACCCCTCCACTTT. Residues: CASSLDSSYNSPLHF.

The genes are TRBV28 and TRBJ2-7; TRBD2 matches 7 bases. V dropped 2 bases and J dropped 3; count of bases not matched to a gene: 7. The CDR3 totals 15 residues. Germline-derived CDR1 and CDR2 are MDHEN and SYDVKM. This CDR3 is CASSLGLAAFYEQYF. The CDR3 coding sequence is TGTGCCAGCAGTTTAGGCCTAGCGGCTTTCTACGAGCAGTACTTC.

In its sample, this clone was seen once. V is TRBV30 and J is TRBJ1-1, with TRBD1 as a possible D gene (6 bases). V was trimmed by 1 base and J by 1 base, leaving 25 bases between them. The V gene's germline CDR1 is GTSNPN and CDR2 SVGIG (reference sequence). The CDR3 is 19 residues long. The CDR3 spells CAWSDGTRRVLPPNTEAFF. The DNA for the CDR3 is TGTGCCTGGAGTGACGGGACAAGGCGGGTATTACCACCGAACACTGAAGCTTTCTTT.

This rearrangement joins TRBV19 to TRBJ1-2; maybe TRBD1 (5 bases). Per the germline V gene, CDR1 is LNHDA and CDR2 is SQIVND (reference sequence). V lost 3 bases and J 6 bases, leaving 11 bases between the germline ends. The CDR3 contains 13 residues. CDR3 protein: CASSITREDGYTF. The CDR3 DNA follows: TGTGCCAGTAGTATTACCAGGGAGGATGGCTACACCTTC.

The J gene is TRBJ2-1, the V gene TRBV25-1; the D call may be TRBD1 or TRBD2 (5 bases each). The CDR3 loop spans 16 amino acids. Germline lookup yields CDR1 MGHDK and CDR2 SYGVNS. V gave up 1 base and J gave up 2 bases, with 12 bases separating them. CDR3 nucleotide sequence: TGTGCCAGCAGTGAATGGGGGTGGTATACCTACAATGAGCAGTTCTTC. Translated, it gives CASSEWGWYTYNEQFF.

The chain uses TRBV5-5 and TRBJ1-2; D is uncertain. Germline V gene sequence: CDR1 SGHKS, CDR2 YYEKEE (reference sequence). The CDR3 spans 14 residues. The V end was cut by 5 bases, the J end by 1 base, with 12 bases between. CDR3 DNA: TGTGCCAGCAGGGCATGGACGGGTAACTATGGCTACACCTTC. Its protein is CASRAWTGNYGYTF. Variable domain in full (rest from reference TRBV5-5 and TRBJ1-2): DAGVTQSPTHLIKTRGQQVTLRCSPISGHKSVSWYQQVLGQGPQFIFQYYEKEERGRGNFPDRFSARQFPNYSSELNVNALLLGDSALYLCASRAWTGNYGYTFGSGTRLTVV.

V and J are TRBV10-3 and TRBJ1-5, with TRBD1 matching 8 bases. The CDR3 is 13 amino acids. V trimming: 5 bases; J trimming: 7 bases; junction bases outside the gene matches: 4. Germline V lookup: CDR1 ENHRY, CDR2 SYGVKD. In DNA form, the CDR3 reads TGTGCCATCAGTCAGGGGGCGGAACAGCCCCAGCATTTT. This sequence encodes CAISQGAEQPQHF.

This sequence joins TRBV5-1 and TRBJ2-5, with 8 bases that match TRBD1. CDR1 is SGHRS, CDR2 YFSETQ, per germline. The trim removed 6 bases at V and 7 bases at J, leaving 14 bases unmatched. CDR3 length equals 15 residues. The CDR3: CASTSGGQGRWTQYF. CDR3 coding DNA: TGCGCCAGCACGTCAGGGGGCCAAGGGAGATGGACCCAGTACTTC.

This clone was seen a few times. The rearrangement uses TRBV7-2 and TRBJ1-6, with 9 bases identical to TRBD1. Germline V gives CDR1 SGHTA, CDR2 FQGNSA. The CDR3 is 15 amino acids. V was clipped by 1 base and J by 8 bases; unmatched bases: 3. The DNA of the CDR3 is TGTGCCAGCAGCTTAGACAGGGGGCGAGATTCACCCCTCCACTTT. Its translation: CASSLDRGRDSPLHF.

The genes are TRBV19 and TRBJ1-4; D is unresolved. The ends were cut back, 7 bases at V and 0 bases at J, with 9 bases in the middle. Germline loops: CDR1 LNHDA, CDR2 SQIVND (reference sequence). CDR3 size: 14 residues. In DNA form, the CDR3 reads TGTGCCAGTATGGGTGGTGCAACTAATGAAAAACTGTTTTTT. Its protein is CASMGGATNEKLFF.

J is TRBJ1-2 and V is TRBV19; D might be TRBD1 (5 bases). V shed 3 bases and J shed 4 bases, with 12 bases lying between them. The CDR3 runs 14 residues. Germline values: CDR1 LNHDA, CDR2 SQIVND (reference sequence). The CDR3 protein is CASSIGRGSYGYTF. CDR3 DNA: TGTGCCAGTAGTATCGGAAGGGGTTCCTATGGCTACACCTTC.

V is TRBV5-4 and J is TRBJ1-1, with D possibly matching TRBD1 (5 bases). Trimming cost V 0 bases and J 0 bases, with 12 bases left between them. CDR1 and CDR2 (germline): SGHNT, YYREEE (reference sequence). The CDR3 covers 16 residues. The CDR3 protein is CASSLATGTMNTEAFF. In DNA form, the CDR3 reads TGTGCCAGCAGCTTGGCCACAGGTACCATGAACACTGAAGCTTTCTTT. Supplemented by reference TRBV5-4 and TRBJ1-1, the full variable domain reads ETGVTQSPTHLIKTRGQQVTLRCSSQSGHNTVSWYQQALGQGPQFIFQYYREEENGRGNFPPRFSGLQFPNYSSELNVNALELDDSALYLCASSLATGTMNTEAFFGQGTRLTVV.

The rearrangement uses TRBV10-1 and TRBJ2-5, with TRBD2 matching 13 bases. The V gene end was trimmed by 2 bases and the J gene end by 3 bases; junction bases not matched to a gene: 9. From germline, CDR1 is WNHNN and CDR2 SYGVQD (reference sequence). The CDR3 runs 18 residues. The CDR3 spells CASSEGLAGDWVKETQYF. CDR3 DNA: TGCGCCAGCAGTGAGGGACTAGCGGGAGATTGGGTAAAAGAGACCCAGTACTTC.